This TCR beta chain was recorded in a study of tumor-infiltrating lymphocytes in primary liver carcinoma. Study-wide context: The yield of productive TCRbeta reads per sample was roughly 3.5 to 7.13 million and was similar across tissue types. Findings and limits, study-wide: Tumor-blood pairs (like tumor-adjacent pairs) overlapped less than tumor region pairs did.

The 20-30 mg bulk tissue piece was not sorted before simultaneous RNA and DNA extraction. For this clonotype: Its antigen is unknown. Mismatch with germline at one junction end may stem from a read error.

TCR beta cDNA was made from roughly 450 ng total RNA with a constant-region primer. Slightly modified ARM-PCR, run as three nested multiplex PCR rounds, produced the TCR beta libraries. Use of TRBV1-TRBV30 forward primers with a C-beta reverse primer characterized the first two PCR rounds, which lasted roughly 11 cycles each. From the multiplex PCR reads, TCRdb called clonotypes with MiXCR, one entry per CDR3 protein. The data hold approximately 190,000 distinct CDR3 sequences, with just under 85% observed a single time. Germline V lookup: CDR1 SQVTM, CDR2 ANQGSEA. There are 13 residues in the CDR3. This sequence joins TRBV29-1 and TRBJ1-5; TRBD1 is a possible D gene (6 bases). Material: tumor tissue from primary liver carcinoma. This clonotype was obtained from a man aged 35 to 55 with primary liver carcinoma and hepatitis B virus infection. This chain's CDR3 is CSVVGQNKQLQHF. The DNA for the CDR3 is TGCAGCGTTGTCGGACAGAACAAACAGCTCCAGCATTTT. The full variable domain, in which reference TRBV29-1 and TRBJ1-5 provide the parts outside the CDR3, is SAVISQKPSRDICQRGTSLTIQCQVDSQVTMMFWYRQQPGQSLTLIATANQGSEATYESGFVIDKFPISRPNLTFSTLTVSNMSPEDSSIYLCSVVGQNKQLQHFGDGTRLSIL.